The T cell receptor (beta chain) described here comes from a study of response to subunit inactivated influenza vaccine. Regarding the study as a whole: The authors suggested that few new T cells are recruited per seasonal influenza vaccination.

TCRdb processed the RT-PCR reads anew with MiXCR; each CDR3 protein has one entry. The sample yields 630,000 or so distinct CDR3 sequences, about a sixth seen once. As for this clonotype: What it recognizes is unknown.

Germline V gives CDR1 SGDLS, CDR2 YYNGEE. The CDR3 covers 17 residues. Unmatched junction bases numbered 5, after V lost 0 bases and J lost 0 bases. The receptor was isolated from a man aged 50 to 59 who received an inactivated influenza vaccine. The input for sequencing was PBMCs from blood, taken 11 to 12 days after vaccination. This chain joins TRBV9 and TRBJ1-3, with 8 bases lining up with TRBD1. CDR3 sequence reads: CASSVEGQGNSGNTIYF. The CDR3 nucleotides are TGTGCCAGCAGCGTAGAAGGACAGGGCAACTCTGGAAACACCATATATTTT.